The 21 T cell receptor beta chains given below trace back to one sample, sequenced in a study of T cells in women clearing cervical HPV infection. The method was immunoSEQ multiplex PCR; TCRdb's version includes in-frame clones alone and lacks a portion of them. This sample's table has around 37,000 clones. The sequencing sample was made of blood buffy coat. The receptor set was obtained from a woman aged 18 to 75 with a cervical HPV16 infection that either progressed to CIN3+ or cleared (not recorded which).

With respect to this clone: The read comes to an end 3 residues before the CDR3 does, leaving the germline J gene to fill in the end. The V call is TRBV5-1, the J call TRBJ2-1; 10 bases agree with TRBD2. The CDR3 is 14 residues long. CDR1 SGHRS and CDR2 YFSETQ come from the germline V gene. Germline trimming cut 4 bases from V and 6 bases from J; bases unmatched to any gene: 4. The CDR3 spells CASSPAGGLNEQFF. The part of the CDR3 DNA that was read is TGCGCCAGCAGCCCAGCGGGGGGGCTCAATGAG. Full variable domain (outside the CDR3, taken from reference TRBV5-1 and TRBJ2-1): KAGVTQTPRYLIKTRGQQVTLSCSPISGHRSVSWYQQTPGQGLQFLFEYFSETQRNKGNFPGRFSGRQFSNSRSEMNVSTLELGDSALYLCASSPAGGLNEQFFGPGTRLTVL.

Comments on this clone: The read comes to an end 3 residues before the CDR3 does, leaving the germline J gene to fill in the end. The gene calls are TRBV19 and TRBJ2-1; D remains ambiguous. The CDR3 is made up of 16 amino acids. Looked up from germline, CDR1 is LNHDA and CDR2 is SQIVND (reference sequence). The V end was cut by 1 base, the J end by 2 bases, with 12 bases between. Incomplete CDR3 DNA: TGTGCCAGTAGTATAGGTGGGCAGCCCCCCTACAATGAG. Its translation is CASSIGGQPPYNE. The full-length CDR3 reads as CASSIGGQPPYNEQFF. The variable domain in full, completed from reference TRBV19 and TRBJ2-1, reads DGGITQSPKYLFRKEGQNVTLSCEQNLNHDAMYWYRQDPGQGLRLIYYSQIVNDFQKGDIAEGYSVSREKKESFPLTVTSAQKNPTAFYLCASSIGGQPPYNEQFFGPGTRLTVL.

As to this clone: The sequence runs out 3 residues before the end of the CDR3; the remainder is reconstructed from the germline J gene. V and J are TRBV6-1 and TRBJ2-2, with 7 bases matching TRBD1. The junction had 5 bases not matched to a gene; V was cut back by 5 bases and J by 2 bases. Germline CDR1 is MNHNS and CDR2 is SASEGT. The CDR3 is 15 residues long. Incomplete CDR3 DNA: TGTGCCAGCAGTAAAGGGGACAGAAACACCGGGGAG. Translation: CASSKGDRNTGE. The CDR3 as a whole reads CASSKGDRNTGELFF.

The CDR3 protein is CASSSRGQGESPLFF. The CDR3 bases that were read are TGTGCCAGCAGCTCCCGGGGACAGGGAGAATCACCG. The rearrangement joins TRBV7-2 to TRBJ2-2; 9 bases fit TRBD1. The read comes to an end 3 residues before the CDR3 does, leaving the germline J gene to fill in the end. Germline CDR1 and CDR2: SGHTA and FQGNSA. CDR3 size: 15 residues.

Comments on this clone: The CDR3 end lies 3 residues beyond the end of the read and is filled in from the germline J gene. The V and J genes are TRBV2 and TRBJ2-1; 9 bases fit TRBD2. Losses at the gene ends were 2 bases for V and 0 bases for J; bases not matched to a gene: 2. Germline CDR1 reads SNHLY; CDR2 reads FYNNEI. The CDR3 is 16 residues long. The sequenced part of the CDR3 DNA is TGTGCCAGCAGTGAATTTAGCGGGAGCTCCTACAATGAG. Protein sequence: CASSEFSGSSYNE. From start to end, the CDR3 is CASSEFSGSSYNEQFF.

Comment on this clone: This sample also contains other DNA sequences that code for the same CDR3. CDR3: CASSRYRGVAEAFF. Incomplete CDR3 DNA: TGTGCCAGCAGTCGTTACAGGGGGGTCGCTGAA. This chain joins TRBV14 and TRBJ1-1, with 8 bases matching TRBD1. The read falls 3 residues short of the CDR3 end, and the missing part is taken from the germline J gene. J lost 6 bases, V lost 6 bases, and 9 bases had no gene match. The CDR3 covers 14 residues. Germline V gene sequence: CDR1 SGHDN, CDR2 FVKESK.

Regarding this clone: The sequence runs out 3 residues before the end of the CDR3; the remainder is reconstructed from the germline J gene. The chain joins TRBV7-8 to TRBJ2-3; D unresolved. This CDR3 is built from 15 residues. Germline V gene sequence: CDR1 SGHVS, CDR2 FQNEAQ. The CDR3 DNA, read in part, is TGTGCCAGCAGCTTACTAGTAGATCCCTCCCAGACG. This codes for CASSLLVDPSQT. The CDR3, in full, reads CASSLLVDPSQTQYF.

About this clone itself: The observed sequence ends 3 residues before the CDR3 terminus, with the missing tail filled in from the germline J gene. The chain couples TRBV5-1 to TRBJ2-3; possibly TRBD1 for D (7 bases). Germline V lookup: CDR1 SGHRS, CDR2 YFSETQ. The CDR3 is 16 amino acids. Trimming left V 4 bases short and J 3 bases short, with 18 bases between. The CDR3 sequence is CASSVTPGGGTDTQYF. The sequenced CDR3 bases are TGCGCCAGCAGCGTAACTCCAGGGGGAGGTACAGATACG.

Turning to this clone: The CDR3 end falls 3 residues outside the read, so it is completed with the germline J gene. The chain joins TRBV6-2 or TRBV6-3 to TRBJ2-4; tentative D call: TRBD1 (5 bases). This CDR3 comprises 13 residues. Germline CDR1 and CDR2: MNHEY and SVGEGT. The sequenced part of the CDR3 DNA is TGTGCCAGCAGTCGCCACTTCAGGGATGGT. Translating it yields CASSRHFRDG. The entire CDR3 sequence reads CASSRHFRDGQYF.

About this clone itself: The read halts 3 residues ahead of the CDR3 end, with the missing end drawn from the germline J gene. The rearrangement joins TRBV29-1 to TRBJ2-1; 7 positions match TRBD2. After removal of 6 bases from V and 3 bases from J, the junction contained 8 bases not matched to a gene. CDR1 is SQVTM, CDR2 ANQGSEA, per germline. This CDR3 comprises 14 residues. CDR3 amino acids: CSVASGTVYNEQFF. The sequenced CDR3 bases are TGCAGCGTGGCAAGCGGGACGGTCTACAATGAG.

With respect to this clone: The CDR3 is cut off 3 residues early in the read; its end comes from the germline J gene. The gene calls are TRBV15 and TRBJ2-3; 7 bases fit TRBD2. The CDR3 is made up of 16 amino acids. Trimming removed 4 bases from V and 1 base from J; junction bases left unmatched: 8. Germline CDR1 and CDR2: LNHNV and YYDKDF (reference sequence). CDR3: CATSILAAGGTDTQYF. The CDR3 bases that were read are TGTGCCACCAGCATCCTTGCGGCGGGAGGCACAGATACG.

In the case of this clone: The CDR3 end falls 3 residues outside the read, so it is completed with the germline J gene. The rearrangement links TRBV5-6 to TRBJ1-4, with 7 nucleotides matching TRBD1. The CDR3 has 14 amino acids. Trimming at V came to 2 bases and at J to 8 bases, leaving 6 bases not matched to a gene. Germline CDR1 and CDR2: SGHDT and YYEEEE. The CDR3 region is CASSFRQGNEKLFF. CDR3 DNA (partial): TGTGCCAGCAGCTTTAGACAGGGAAACGAAAAA.

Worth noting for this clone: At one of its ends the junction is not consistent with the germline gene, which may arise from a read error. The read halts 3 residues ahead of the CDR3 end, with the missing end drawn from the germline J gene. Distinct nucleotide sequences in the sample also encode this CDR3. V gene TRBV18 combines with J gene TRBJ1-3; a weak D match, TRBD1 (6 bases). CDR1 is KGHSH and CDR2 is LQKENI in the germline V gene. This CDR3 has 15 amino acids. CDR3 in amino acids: CASSPGQSSGNTIYF. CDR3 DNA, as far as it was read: TGTGCCAGCTCACCCGGACAGAGCTCTGGAAACACT.

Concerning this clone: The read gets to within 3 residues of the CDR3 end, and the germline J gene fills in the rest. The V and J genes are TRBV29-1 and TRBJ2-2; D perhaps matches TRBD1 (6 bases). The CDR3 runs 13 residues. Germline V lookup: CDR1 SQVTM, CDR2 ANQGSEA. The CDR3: CSVRTATNEKLFF. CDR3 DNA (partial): TGCAGCGTCCGGACAGCAACTAATGAAAAG.

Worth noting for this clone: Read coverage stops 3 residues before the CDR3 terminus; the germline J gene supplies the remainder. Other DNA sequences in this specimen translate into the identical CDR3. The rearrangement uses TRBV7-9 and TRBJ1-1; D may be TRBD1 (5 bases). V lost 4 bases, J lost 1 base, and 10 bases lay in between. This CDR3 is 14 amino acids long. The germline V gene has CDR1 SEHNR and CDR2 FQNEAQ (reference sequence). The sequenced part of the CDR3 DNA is TGTGCCAGCAGCTCCGGGCAGGGGAACACTGAA. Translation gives CASSSGQGNTE. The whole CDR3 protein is CASSSGQGNTEAFF.

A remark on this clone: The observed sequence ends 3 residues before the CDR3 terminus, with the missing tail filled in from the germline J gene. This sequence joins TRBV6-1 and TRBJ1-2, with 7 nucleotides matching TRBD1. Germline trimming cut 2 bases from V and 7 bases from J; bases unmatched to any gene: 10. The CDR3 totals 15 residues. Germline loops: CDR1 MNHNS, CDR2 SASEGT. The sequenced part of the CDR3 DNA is TGTGCCAGCAGTGAAAGTGGGAGAGGGGGCCTTGGC. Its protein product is CASSESGRGGLG. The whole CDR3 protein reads CASSESGRGGLGYTF.

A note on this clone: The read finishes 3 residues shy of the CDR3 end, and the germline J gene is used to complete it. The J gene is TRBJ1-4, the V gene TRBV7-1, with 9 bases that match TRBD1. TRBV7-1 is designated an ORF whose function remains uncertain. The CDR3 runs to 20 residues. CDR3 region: CASSAGQGFIIASGANVLFF. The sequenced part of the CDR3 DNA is TGTGCCAGCAGCGCAGGACAGGGGTTTATCATCGCCTCTGGGGCCAACGTA.

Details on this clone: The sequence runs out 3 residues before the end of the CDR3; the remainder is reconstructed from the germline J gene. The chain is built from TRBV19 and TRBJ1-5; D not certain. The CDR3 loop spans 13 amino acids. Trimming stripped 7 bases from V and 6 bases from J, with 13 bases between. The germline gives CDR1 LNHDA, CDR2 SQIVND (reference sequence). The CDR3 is CASTTQRGQPQHF. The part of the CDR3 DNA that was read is TGTGCCAGTACTACCCAGCGGGGTCAGCCC.

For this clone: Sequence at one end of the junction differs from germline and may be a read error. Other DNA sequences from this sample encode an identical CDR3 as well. Here the CDR3 reads CASSKMDKGGNTIYF. Partial CDR3 DNA: TGTGCCAGTAGTAAGATGGACAAAGGTGGAAACACA. This rearrangement joins TRBV19 to TRBJ1-3; D may be TRBD1 (5 bases). The read stops 3 residues short of the end of the CDR3; the missing end is completed from the germline J gene. Germline CDR1 LNHDA, CDR2 SQIVND (reference sequence). This CDR3 comprises 15 residues.

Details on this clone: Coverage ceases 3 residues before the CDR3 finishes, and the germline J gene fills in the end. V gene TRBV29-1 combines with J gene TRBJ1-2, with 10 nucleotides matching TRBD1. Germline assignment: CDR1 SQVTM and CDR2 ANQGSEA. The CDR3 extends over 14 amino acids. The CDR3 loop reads CSVARDRGFLGYTF. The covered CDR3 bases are TGCAGCGTGGCTCGGGACAGGGGTTTTCTAGGC.

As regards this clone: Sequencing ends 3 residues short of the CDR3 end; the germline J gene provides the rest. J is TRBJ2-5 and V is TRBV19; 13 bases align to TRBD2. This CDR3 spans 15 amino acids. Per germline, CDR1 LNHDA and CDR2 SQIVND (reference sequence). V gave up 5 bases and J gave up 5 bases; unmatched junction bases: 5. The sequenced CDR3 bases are TGTGCCAGTAGTTCTTTACTAGCGGGAGGGGAGACC. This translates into CASSSLLAGGET. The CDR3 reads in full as CASSSLLAGGETQYF.